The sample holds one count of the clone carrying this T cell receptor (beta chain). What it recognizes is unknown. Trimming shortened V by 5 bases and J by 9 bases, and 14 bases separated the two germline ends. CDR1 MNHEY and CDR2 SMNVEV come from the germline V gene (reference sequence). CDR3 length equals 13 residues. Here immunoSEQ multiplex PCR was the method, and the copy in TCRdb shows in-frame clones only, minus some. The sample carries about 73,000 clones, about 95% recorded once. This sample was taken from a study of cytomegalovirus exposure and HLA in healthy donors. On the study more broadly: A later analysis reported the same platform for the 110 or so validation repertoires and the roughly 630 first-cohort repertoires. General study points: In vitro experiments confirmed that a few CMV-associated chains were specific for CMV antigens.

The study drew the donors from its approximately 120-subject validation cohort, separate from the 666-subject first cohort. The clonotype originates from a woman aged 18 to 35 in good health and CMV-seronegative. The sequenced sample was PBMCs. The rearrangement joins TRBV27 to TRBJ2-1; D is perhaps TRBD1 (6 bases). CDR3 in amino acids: CASSITGKGEQFF. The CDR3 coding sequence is TGTGCCAGCAGTATTACAGGGAAGGGTGAGCAGTTCTTC.